Shown below are 17 T cell receptor beta chains from a single sample sequenced in a study of early stage breast cancer tumors. Generated by immunoSEQ multiplex PCR, the TCRdb table keeps only in-frame clones and is missing some. Altogether over 6,500 clones are present, roughly 65% being singletons, with the ten largest covering roughly 7.2%. The sample consisted of breast tumor tissue. The receptor source for this set is an older person with breast cancer.

The chain uses TRBV7-9 and TRBJ2-7; D is ambiguous. The CDR3 covers 12 residues. V lost 11 bases, J lost 1 base, and 12 bases lay in between. Germline values: CDR1 SEHNR, CDR2 FQNEAQ (reference sequence). The CDR3 DNA is TGTGCCGTCGGGTTGTGGTCCTACGAGCAGTACTTC. Amino acid sequence: CAVGLWSYEQYF.

This clone appeared a single time. V is TRBV5-4 and J is TRBJ2-3; a weak D match, TRBD2 (5 bases). V lost 5 bases, J lost 0 bases, and 13 bases lay in between. The CDR3 covers 15 residues. The V gene's germline CDR1 is SGHNT and CDR2 YYREEE (reference sequence). The DNA for the CDR3 is TGTGCCAGCAGGCGTCGAGCGGATAGCACAGATACGCAGTATTTT. The encoded protein is CASRRRADSTDTQYF. The full variable domain, completed using reference TRBV5-4 and TRBJ2-3, is ETGVTQSPTHLIKTRGQQVTLRCSSQSGHNTVSWYQQALGQGPQFIFQYYREEENGRGNFPPRFSGLQFPNYSSELNVNALELDDSALYLCASRRRADSTDTQYFGPGTRLTVL.

This clone was observed once. CDR3 coding DNA: TGTGCCAGCAGCTTAGCCACTAGCGGGGGGGCATTAGATACGCAGTATTTT. Translation: CASSLATSGGALDTQYF. The V and J genes are TRBV7-2 and TRBJ2-3; 13 nucleotides line up with TRBD2. Germline CDR1 reads SGHTA; CDR2 reads FQGNSA. CDR3 length: 17 residues. V dropped 0 bases and J dropped 5; count of bases not matched to a gene: 5.

This clone was picked up a small number of times. The rearrangement joins TRBV6-1 to TRBJ1-1; D is ambiguous. The CDR3 consists of 12 residues. The germline gives CDR1 MNHNS, CDR2 SASEGT. The V end was cut by 7 bases, the J end by 1 base, with 7 bases between. The CDR3: CASTPWNTEAFF. In DNA, the CDR3 is TGTGCCAGCACCCCGTGGAACACTGAAGCTTTCTTT.

A remark on this clone: The junction departs from the called germline gene at one end, perhaps through a read error. The V and J genes are TRBV5-4 and TRBJ1-4, with 7 nucleotides matching TRBD1. The CDR3 consists of 15 residues. Germline V CDR1 and CDR2: SGHNT, YYREEE (reference sequence). The DNA of the CDR3 is TGCGCCAGCAGCCAAGATGACAGGGTGGATGAAAAACTGTTTTTT. Encoded protein: CASSQDDRVDEKLFF.

V gene TRBV7-2 combines with J gene TRBJ2-2; 9 bases are shared with TRBD2. Germline CDR1 reads SGHTA; CDR2 reads FQGNSA. V was pared by 2 bases and J by 7 bases, with 5 bases of the junction left unmatched. The CDR3 totals 15 residues. The CDR3 sequence: CASSLSGGTGGELFF. The CDR3 nucleotides read TGTGCCAGCAGCTTAAGCGGGGGGACTGGCGGGGAGCTGTTTTTT. The whole variable domain, remainder taken from reference TRBV7-2 and TRBJ2-2, is GAGVSQSPSNKVTEKGKDVELRCDPISGHTALYWYRQSLGQGLEFLIYFQGNSAPDKSGLPSDRFSAERTGGSVSTLTIQRTQQEDSAVYLCASSLSGGTGGELFFGEGSRLTVL.

The V and J genes are TRBV2 and TRBJ2-5; tentatively, D is TRBD2 (6 bases). CDR1 SNHLY and CDR2 FYNNEI come from the germline V gene. The CDR3 length is 12 residues. V gave up 10 bases and J gave up 4 bases, with 13 bases separating them. The CDR3 region is CATKGLSETQYF. CDR3 DNA: TGTGCCACGAAGGGACTCTCAGAGACCCAGTACTTC. Looking up the rest from reference TRBV2 and TRBJ2-5 gives the full variable domain: EPEVTQTPSHQVTQMGQEVILRCVPISNHLYFYWYRQILGQKVEFLVSFYNNEISEKSEIFDDQFSVERPDGSNFTLKIRSTKLEDSAMYFCATKGLSETQYFGPGTRLLVL.

The V call is TRBV7-9, the J call TRBJ1-1; TRBD1 matches at 10 bases. CDR3 length equals 18 residues. From germline, CDR1 is SEHNR and CDR2 FQNEAQ (reference sequence). The V segment lost 5 bases and the J segment 4 bases; nucleotides outside the gene matches: 16. The CDR3 region has the DNA TGTGCCAGCAGCCCCGGGACAGGGGATGTCGGGTTCCGCACTGAAGCTTTCTTT. This encodes CASSPGTGDVGFRTEAFF.

This clone was counted a few times. This chain joins TRBV7-6 and TRBJ2-5, with a weak D call TRBD2 (5 bases). The length of the CDR3 is 18 residues. Germline CDR1 reads SGHVS; CDR2 reads FNYEAQ. Trimming cost V 5 bases and J 3 bases, with 25 bases left between them. For the CDR3, the DNA is TGTGCCAGCAGCCCCCTCCCAGGTGGGTCGGGGTTCGAAGAGACCCAGTACTTC. As protein: CASSPLPGGSGFEETQYF.

The chain joins TRBV2 to TRBJ1-1; the D gene is possibly TRBD1 (6 bases). Germline V gene data show CDR1 as SNHLY and CDR2 as FYNNEI. This CDR3 is built from 15 residues. Between the trimmed V and J ends, which lost 0 bases and 5 bases, there was a span of 13 bases. The CDR3 sequence is CASSEALAGVTEAFF. CDR3 bases: TGTGCCAGCAGTGAAGCGCTGGCAGGGGTGACTGAAGCTTTCTTT. The entire variable domain, with the rest obtained from reference TRBV2 and TRBJ1-1, is as follows: EPEVTQTPSHQVTQMGQEVILRCVPISNHLYFYWYRQILGQKVEFLVSFYNNEISEKSEIFDDQFSVERPDGSNFTLKIRSTKLEDSAMYFCASSEALAGVTEAFFGQGTRLTVV.

This chain joins TRBV18 and TRBJ2-5; 9 nucleotides line up with TRBD1. Germline assignment: CDR1 KGHSH and CDR2 LQKENI. After removal of 3 bases from V and 4 bases from J, the junction contained 3 bases not matched to a gene. This CDR3 has 14 residues. CDR3 DNA: TGTGCCAGCTCACCCTCGGGACAGGGAGAGACCCAGTACTTC. It translates to CASSPSGQGETQYF.

This sequence joins TRBV28 and TRBJ2-3, with TRBD1 as a possible D gene (5 bases). Trimming pared 7 bases from V and 5 bases from J, leaving 10 bases between. Germline V gene sequence: CDR1 MDHEN, CDR2 SYDVKM. This CDR3 spans 12 amino acids. CDR3 sequence reads: CASTDRLDTQYF. Here the CDR3 DNA reads TGTGCCAGCACCGACAGATTAGATACGCAGTATTTT.

J is TRBJ1-2 and V is TRBV4-3; maybe TRBD1 (5 bases). CDR1 is LGHNA and CDR2 is YSLEER in the germline V gene. This CDR3 spans 19 amino acids. V was cut by 0 bases and J by 0 bases, with 20 bases left in between. CDR3 amino acids: CASSQDATFRGRTNYGYTF. The DNA of the CDR3 is TGCGCCAGCAGCCAAGATGCTACGTTTCGGGGGAGGACTAACTATGGCTACACCTTC.

This chain connects TRBV7-6 to TRBJ1-1; D possibly corresponds to TRBD1 (6 bases). Trimming removed 5 bases at V and 3 bases at J, with 19 bases between. CDR1 is SGHVS, CDR2 FNYEAQ, per germline. This CDR3 comprises 16 residues. For the CDR3, the DNA is TGTGCCAGCAGCCTCGGTCCGGGGGGCAGTGACACTGAAGCTTTCTTT. Translated: CASSLGPGGSDTEAFF.

V is TRBV11-2 and J is TRBJ2-3, with 13 bases matching TRBD2. Losses at the gene ends were 3 bases for V and 2 bases for J; bases not matched to a gene: 8. The germline V gene has CDR1 SGHAT and CDR2 FQNNGV. The CDR3 consists of 18 residues. The CDR3, as DNA: TGTGCCAGCAGCTTGGGACTAGCGGGGATACTACTCACAGATACGCAGTATTTT. Protein: CASSLGLAGILLTDTQYF.

The V gene is TRBV7-9, the J gene TRBJ1-2, with 9 bases that match TRBD1. From germline, CDR1 is SEHNR and CDR2 FQNEAQ (reference sequence). Trimming took 1 base from V and 7 from J; bases not matched to a gene: 10. The CDR3 is made up of 16 amino acids. CDR3 sequence: CASSLGALQGAGGYTF. CDR3 sequence (DNA): TGTGCCAGCAGCTTAGGGGCCCTACAGGGGGCCGGTGGCTACACCTTC. The entire variable domain, with the rest obtained from reference TRBV7-9 and TRBJ1-2, is as follows: DTGVSQNPRHKITKRGQNVTFRCDPISEHNRLYWYRQTLGQGPEFLTYFQNEAQLEKSRLLSDRFSAERPKGSFSTLEIQRTEQGDSAMYLCASSLGALQGAGGYTFGSGTRLTVV.

The chain is built from TRBV5-1 and TRBJ2-3, with 9 bases that match TRBD2. This CDR3 region has 16 residues. The V segment lost 4 bases and the J segment 6 bases; nucleotides outside the gene matches: 12. Germline V gives CDR1 SGHRS, CDR2 YFSETQ. CDR3 DNA: TGCGCCAGCAGCCACCCATTCGCGGGGGGGCCCGATACGCAGTATTTT. Translation gives CASSHPFAGGPDTQYF.